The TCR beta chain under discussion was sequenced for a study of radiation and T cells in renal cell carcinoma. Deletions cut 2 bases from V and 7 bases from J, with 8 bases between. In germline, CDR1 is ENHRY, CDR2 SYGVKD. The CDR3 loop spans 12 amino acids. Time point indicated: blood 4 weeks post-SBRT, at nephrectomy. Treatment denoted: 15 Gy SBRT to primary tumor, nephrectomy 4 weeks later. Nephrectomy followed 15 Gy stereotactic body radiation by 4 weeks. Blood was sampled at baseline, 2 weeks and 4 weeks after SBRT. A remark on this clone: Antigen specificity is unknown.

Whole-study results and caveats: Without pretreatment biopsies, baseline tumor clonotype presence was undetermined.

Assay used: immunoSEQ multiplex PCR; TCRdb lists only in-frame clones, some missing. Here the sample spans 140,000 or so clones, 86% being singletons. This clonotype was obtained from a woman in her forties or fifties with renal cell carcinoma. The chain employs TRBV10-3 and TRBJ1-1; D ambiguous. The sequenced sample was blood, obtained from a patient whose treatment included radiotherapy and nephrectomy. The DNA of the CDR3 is TGTGCCATCAGTGAGGGGGTAAGTGAAGCTTTCTTT. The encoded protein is CAISEGVSEAFF.